This T cell receptor beta chain comes out of a study of shared clonotypes between healthy human individuals. Study findings and constraints: Sorted-subset samples were not fully sequenced, rarefaction indicated. Clonotypes not shared had lower generation probabilities than those common to all four donors.

Details on this clone: Its antigen is as yet unknown. Additional DNA sequences in this sample encode the identical CDR3.

This CDR3 has 12 residues. J was trimmed by 6 bases and V by 4 bases; bases with no gene match: 1. Looked up from germline, CDR1 is SGHRS and CDR2 is YFSETQ. The protocol was immunoSEQ multiplex PCR, while the TCRdb copy is restricted to in-frame clones and leaves out a portion. The data contain approximately 1.5 million clones, less than 99% of them singletons. The sample taken for sequencing was naive CD4+ T cells sorted from blood. Stated subset: CD45RA+ positively selected. The chain is built from TRBV5-1 and TRBJ2-7, with TRBD1 identical over 10 bases. This receptor was obtained from a man aged 30 to 39 in good health. CDR3 coding DNA: TGCGCCAGCAGCCGGACAGGGGGCGAGCAGTACTTC. It codes for CASSRTGGEQYF.